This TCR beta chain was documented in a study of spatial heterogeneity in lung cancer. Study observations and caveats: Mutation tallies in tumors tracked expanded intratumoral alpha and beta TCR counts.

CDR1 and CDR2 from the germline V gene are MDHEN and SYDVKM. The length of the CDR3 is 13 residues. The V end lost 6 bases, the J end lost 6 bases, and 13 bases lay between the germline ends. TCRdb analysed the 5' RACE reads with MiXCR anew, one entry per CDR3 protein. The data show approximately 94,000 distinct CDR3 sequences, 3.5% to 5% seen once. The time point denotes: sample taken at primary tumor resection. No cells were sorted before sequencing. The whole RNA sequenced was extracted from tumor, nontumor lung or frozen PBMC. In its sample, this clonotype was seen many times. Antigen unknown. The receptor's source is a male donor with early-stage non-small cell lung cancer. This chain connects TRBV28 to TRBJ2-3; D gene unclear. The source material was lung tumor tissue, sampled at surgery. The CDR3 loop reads CASSQVTSDTQYF. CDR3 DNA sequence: TGTGCCAGCAGCCAAGTAACCTCGGATACGCAGTATTTT.